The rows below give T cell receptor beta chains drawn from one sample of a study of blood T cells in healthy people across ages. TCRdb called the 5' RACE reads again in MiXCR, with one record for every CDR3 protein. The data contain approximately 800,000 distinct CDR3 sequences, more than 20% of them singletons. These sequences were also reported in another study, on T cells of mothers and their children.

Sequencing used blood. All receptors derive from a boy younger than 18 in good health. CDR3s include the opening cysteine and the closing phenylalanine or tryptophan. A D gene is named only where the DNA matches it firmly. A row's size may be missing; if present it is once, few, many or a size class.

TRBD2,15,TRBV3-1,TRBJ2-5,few,CASSQLGGGQETQYF,TGTGCCAGCAGCCAATTAGGCGGGGGGCAAGAGACCCAGTACTTC
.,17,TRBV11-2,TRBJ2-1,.,CASSSPKGLRPYNEQFF,TGTGCCAGCAGCTCCCCGAAGGGACTGAGGCCCTACAATGAGCAGTTCTTC
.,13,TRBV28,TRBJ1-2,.,CASSLRGAGGYTF,TGTGCCAGCAGTTTAAGGGGTGCCGGTGGCTACACCTTC
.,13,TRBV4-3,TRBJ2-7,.,CASSQDSGKDLDF,TGCGCCAGCAGCCAAGACTCGGGAAAGGATCTCGACTTC
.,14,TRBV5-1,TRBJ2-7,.,CASSLWGPSYEQYF,TGCGCCAGCAGCTTATGGGGGCCCTCCTACGAGCAGTACTTC
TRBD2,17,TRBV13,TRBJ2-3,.,CASSPGEGSLREDTQYF,TGTGCCAGCAGCCCTGGGGAGGGGAGCCTGCGGGAAGATACGCAGTATTTT
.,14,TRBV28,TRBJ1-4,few,CASSPAGKYEKLFF,TGTGCCAGCAGCCCAGCGGGGAAGTATGAAAAACTGTTTTTT
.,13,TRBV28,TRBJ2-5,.,CASRQTDQETQYF,TGTGCCAGCAGACAGACGGACCAAGAGACCCAGTACTTC
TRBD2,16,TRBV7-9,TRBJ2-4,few,CASSLVAGGPENIQYF,TGTGCCAGCAGCCTCGTAGCGGGAGGGCCTGAGAACATTCAGTACTTC
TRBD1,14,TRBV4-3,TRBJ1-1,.,CASSQRTGGTEAFF,TGCGCCAGCAGCCAACGGACAGGGGGCACTGAAGCTTTCTTT
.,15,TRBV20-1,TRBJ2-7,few,CSARDPTSFGYEQCF,TGCAGTGCTAGAGATCCTACTAGTTTCGGCTACGAGCAGTGCTTC
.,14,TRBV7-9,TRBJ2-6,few,CASSLAAGANVLTF,TGTGCCAGCAGCTTAGCGGCAGGGGCCAACGTCCTGACTTTC
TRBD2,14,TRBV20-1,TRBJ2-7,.,CSASIPSGSYEQYF,TGCAGTGCTAGCATTCCGAGCGGGAGCTACGAGCAGTACTTC
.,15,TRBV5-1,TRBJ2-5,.,CASSLGRQGGETQYF,TGCGCCAGCAGCTTGGGGAGACAGGGAGGGGAGACCCAGTACTTC
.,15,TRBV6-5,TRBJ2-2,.,CASSYSRLGAGELFF,TGTGCCAGCAGTTACTCTCGTCTGGGGGCCGGGGAGCTGTTTTTT